This T cell receptor (beta chain) was observed in a study of blood T cell repertoires in COVID-19. The germline gives CDR1 SGHRS, CDR2 YFSETQ. Trimming cost V 2 bases and J 0 bases; bases outside gene matches: 6. The CDR3 sequence is 16 residues long. This table comes from immunoSEQ multiplex PCR, and its TCRdb copy is limited to in-frame clones, with some not included. Here the sample spans over 200,000 clones, around 75% being singletons. The sample was peripheral blood. The chain carries TRBV5-1 and TRBJ2-7; 9 bases map to TRBD1. This TCR was recovered from a human donor in a cohort sampled during active COVID-19. The CDR3: CASSFGTGTYSYEQYF. In DNA form, the CDR3 reads TGCGCCAGCAGCTTTGGGACAGGGACCTACTCCTACGAGCAGTACTTC.